The 28 T cell receptor beta chains reported below all come from one sample, sequenced in a study of Tregs in tolerant kidney transplant recipients. Recipients received nonmyeloablative bone marrow transplants from related graft donors, with transient mixed chimerism. The table came from immunoSEQ multiplex PCR; TCRdb's copy has only in-frame clones and leaves some out. Of roughly 70,000 clones listed, around 87% were seen once; the top ten hold about 3.8%. The source was CD4+ T cells from blood (PBMCs), collected 6 months after the transplant. The source of these receptors is a human patient who received a combined kidney and bone marrow transplant. Some T cells may be supplied by the graft donor.

V and J are TRBV30 and TRBJ1-5, with D tentatively TRBD1 (5 bases). Germline V gene lookup returns CDR1 GTSNPN and CDR2 SVGIG (reference sequence). This CDR3 has 20 residues. The germline V and J ends were trimmed by 0 bases and 0 bases, with 24 bases remaining between them. As DNA, the CDR3 is TGTGCCTGGAGTGTAGCCCCTTCCCACGGGGGGGACCATAGCAATCAGCCCCAGCATTTT. It specifies CAWSVAPSHGGDHSNQPQHF.

CDR3 sequence reads: CASSQMRGGDQPYEQYF. In DNA, the CDR3 is TGTGCCAGCAGCCAAATGAGAGGGGGGGACCAGCCCTACGAGCAGTACTTC. The chain couples TRBV4-2 to TRBJ2-5; possible D gene TRBD2, 7 bases. The DNA end lines up better with TRBJ2-7; the J call may be wrong. Germline V gives CDR1 LGHNA, CDR2 YNFKEQ. The CDR3 has 17 residues.

V gene TRBV9 combines with J gene TRBJ2-2; TRBD2 matches at 9 bases. Germline trimming cut 4 bases from V and 6 bases from J; bases unmatched to any gene: 10. CDR1 and CDR2 from the germline V gene are SGDLS and YYNGEE. There are 16 residues in the CDR3. CDR3 sequence (DNA): TGTGCCAGCAGCAGAAGTAGCGGGAGCTATGCCGGGGAGCTGTTTTTT. Translation gives CASSRSSGSYAGELFF.

Only one count was recorded for this clone. The chain links TRBV14 to TRBJ1-2, with 9 bases that match TRBD1. Germline lookup yields CDR1 SGHDN and CDR2 FVKESK. The CDR3 is 14 residues long. V was pared by 6 bases and J by 3 bases, with 5 bases of the junction left unmatched. Written as DNA, the CDR3 is TGTGCCAGCAGTACAGGGGGCTTTTACTATGGCTACACCTTC. Protein: CASSTGGFYYGYTF. The full variable domain, with the rest looked up from reference TRBV14 and TRBJ1-2, is EAGVTQFPSHSVIEKGQTVTLRCDPISGHDNLYWYRRVMGKEIKFLLHFVKESKQDESGMPNNRFLAERTGGTYSTLKVQPAELEDSGVYFCASSTGGFYYGYTFGSGTRLTVV.

With regard to this clone: Its ends do not fully match the called genes, so a read error is possible. Other DNA sequences in this sample translate to the same CDR3. The chain joins TRBV7-2 to TRBJ1-6; TRBD1 matches at 7 bases. CDR1 and CDR2 (germline): SGHTA, FQGNSA. The CDR3 spans 14 residues. In nucleotides, the CDR3 is TGTGCCAGCAGCTTAAACAGGGGCAATTCCCCCCTCCACTTT. It is translated as CASSLNRGNSPLHF.

The chain couples TRBV7-9 to TRBJ1-4; 9 nucleotides line up with TRBD1. Germline V gives CDR1 SEHNR, CDR2 FQNEAQ (reference sequence). Trimming at V came to 5 bases and at J to 7 bases, leaving 5 bases not matched to a gene. The CDR3 contains 14 residues. CDR3 region: CASSGGQGREKLFF. The CDR3 nucleotides read TGTGCCAGCAGCGGGGGACAGGGTCGTGAAAAACTGTTTTTT.

This chain uses TRBV9 with TRBJ2-5; TRBD2 matches 10 bases. CDR1 is SGDLS and CDR2 is YYNGEE in the germline V gene. J was trimmed by 2 bases and V by 4 bases; bases with no gene match: 11. This CDR3 comprises 17 residues. In nucleotides, the CDR3 is TGTGCCAGCAGCCTCAGAGGGTATAGCGGGGGGCAAGAGACCCAGTACTTC. It codes for CASSLRGYSGGQETQYF.

The rearrangement uses TRBV9 and TRBJ1-1; no definite D call. Between the trimmed V and J ends, which lost 0 bases and 7 bases, there was a span of 10 bases. The CDR3 covers 13 residues. Per the germline V gene, CDR1 is SGDLS and CDR2 is YYNGEE. Written as DNA, the CDR3 is TGTGCCAGCAGCGTAGGCCCGGGTGATGAAGCTTTCTTT. Translating it yields CASSVGPGDEAFF.

The rearrangement links TRBV14 to TRBJ1-1; 7 bases align to TRBD1. The CDR3 has 13 amino acids. V was clipped by 4 bases and J by 5 bases; unmatched bases: 4. Germline CDR1 is SGHDN and CDR2 is FVKESK. CDR3 sequence reads: CASSRTRGTEAFF. The CDR3 DNA is TGTGCCAGCAGCCGAACCAGGGGGACTGAAGCTTTCTTT.

This chain connects TRBV11-3 to TRBJ2-6, with a weak D call TRBD2 (7 bases). The CDR3 consists of 12 residues. V lost 4 bases and J 15 bases, leaving 13 bases between the germline ends. The germline V gene encodes CDR1 SGHNT and CDR2 YENEEA. In DNA form, the CDR3 reads TGTGCCAGCAGCTATGGGGGAGGGGGCCTGACTTTC. Translation: CASSYGGGGLTF.

The chain's CDR3 is CASSPGTSTDTQYF. CDR3 nucleotides: TGTGCCAGTAGTCCCGGGACTAGCACAGATACGCAGTATTTT. This rearrangement joins TRBV19 to TRBJ2-3; the D gene is possibly TRBD2 (6 bases). V was pared by 5 bases and J by 0 bases, with 9 bases between. Germline CDR1 reads LNHDA; CDR2 reads SQIVND (reference sequence). The CDR3 covers 14 residues.

The sample holds one count of this clone. The chain combines TRBV6-6 with TRBJ1-5; 11 bases align to TRBD1. This CDR3 spans 16 amino acids. Germline-derived CDR1 and CDR2 are MNHNY and SVGAGI (reference sequence). J was trimmed by 6 bases and V by 0 bases; bases with no gene match: 4. The CDR3 sequence: CASSYSGQGVGQPQHF. The CDR3 DNA is TGTGCCAGCAGTTACTCGGGACAGGGGGTGGGTCAGCCCCAGCATTTT.

The chain has TRBV5-1 and TRBJ1-2; TRBD1 aligns across 7 bases. Germline assignment: CDR1 SGHRS and CDR2 YFSETQ. The CDR3 is made up of 15 amino acids. V was pared by 4 bases and J by 5 bases, with 11 bases of the junction left unmatched. The CDR3 nucleotides are TGCGCCAGCAGCGCACAGCCGGGACAGTCATATGGCTACACCTTC. Its protein is CASSAQPGQSYGYTF.

Concerning this clone itself: Relative to the germline gene, one junction end is altered; a read error may explain this. This rearrangement joins TRBV28 to TRBJ2-7, with TRBD1 matching 8 bases. Germline CDR1 MDHEN, CDR2 SYDVKM. CDR3 length: 16 residues. The CDR3 spells CASSLGLLQGAYEQHF. The CDR3 nucleotides read TGTGCCAGCAGTTTAGGCCTCCTCCAGGGGGCTTACGAGCAGCACTTC.

The gene calls are TRBV11-1 and TRBJ1-1, with no clear D. The CDR3 totals 11 residues. V was shortened by 4 bases and J by 6 bases, with 6 bases between the two germline ends. The germline gives CDR1 SGHAT, CDR2 FQDESV (reference sequence). CDR3 region: CASSSQSEAFF. CDR3 coding DNA: TGTGCCAGCAGCTCACAGTCTGAAGCTTTCTTT.

The chain is built from TRBV13 and TRBJ2-4; possible D gene TRBD1, 6 bases. The ends were cut back, 5 bases at V and 0 bases at J, with 17 bases in the middle. The CDR3 contains 17 residues. CDR1 PRHDT and CDR2 FYEKMQ come from the germline V gene (reference sequence). This chain's CDR3 is CASSPGYTGIAKNIQYF. In nucleotides, the CDR3 is TGTGCCAGCAGCCCAGGTTATACAGGGATAGCCAAAAACATTCAGTACTTC.

This rearrangement joins TRBV4-2 to TRBJ2-5; D unresolved. The J call may be in error: the DNA end matches TRBJ2-7 better. The CDR3 has 14 amino acids. Germline CDR1 and CDR2: LGHNA and YNFKEQ. CDR3 amino acids: CASSQALRFYEQYF. Written as DNA, the CDR3 is TGTGCCAGCAGCCAAGCGCTCAGGTTCTACGAGCAGTACTTC.

The rearrangement links TRBV7-2 to TRBJ2-5, with TRBD2 identical over 16 bases. Germline trimming cut 4 bases from V and 4 bases from J; bases unmatched to any gene: 3. The CDR3 runs 16 residues. Germline V gene data show CDR1 as SGHTA and CDR2 as FQGNSA. CDR3 DNA sequence: TGTGCCAGCAGCTCTGGGACTAGCGGGGGGGGAGAGACCCAGTACTTC. Translating gives CASSSGTSGGGETQYF.

The chain recombines TRBV7-3 with TRBJ2-7; D remains unclear. With 3 bases removed from V and 6 bases from J, the gap between germline ends came to 12 bases. The germline CDR1 and CDR2 sequences are SGHTA and FQGTGA. The length of the CDR3 is 13 residues. DNA for the CDR3: TGTGCCAGCAGCTTCTCAACGTCTAGCGAGCAGTACTTC. This translates into CASSFSTSSEQYF.

The chain recombines TRBV7-3 with TRBJ2-5; TRBD1 matches at 7 bases. Germline V gives CDR1 SGHTA, CDR2 FQGTGA. The V gene end was trimmed by 0 bases and the J gene end by 6 bases; junction bases not matched to a gene: 4. This CDR3 is built from 14 residues. The CDR3 coding sequence is TGTGCCAGCAGCTTAACCGCAGGGGGACAGACCCAGTACTTC. Translating it yields CASSLTAGGQTQYF. Based on the CDR3 plus reference TRBV7-3 and TRBJ2-5, the full variable domain is GAGVSQTPSNKVTEKGKYVELRCDPISGHTALYWYRQSLGQGPEFLIYFQGTGAADDSGLPNDRFFAVRPEGSVSTLKIQRTERGDSAVYLCASSLTAGGQTQYFGPGTRLLVL.

In regard to this clone: Other DNA sequences from this sample encode an identical CDR3 as well. This chain connects TRBV7-9 to TRBJ2-1; 12 bases fit TRBD2. This CDR3 is 15 amino acids long. The germline CDR1 and CDR2 sequences are SEHNR and FQNEAQ (reference sequence). The trim removed 2 bases at V and 6 bases at J, leaving 2 bases unmatched. CDR3 coding DNA: TGTGCCAGCAGCTTACTAGCGGGAGGGCCCAATGAGCAGTTCTTC. It codes for CASSLLAGGPNEQFF.

The count of this clone is one. V is TRBV9 and J is TRBJ2-1, with a tentative D call TRBD2 (6 bases). The CDR3 length is 16 residues. The germline V and J ends were trimmed by 4 bases and 3 bases, with 17 bases remaining between them. In germline, CDR1 is SGDLS, CDR2 YYNGEE. The DNA of the CDR3 is TGTGCCAGCAGCACCCAGTTAGCGGCCTTCTACAATGAGCAGTTCTTC. Its translation is CASSTQLAAFYNEQFF. The entire variable domain, with the rest obtained from reference TRBV9 and TRBJ2-1, is as follows: DSGVTQTPKHLITATGQRVTLRCSPRSGDLSVYWYQQSLDQGLQFLIQYYNGEERAKGNILERFSAQQFPDLHSELNLSSLELGDSALYFCASSTQLAAFYNEQFFGPGTRLTVL.

The chain combines TRBV19 with TRBJ1-4; 7 bases line up with TRBD1. This CDR3 spans 14 amino acids. Germline values: CDR1 LNHDA, CDR2 SQIVND (reference sequence). V dropped 5 bases and J dropped 8; count of bases not matched to a gene: 8. The chain's CDR3 is CASSLRQGGEKLFF. In DNA, the CDR3 is TGTGCCAGTAGTCTACGACAGGGAGGCGAAAAACTGTTTTTT.

This clone was seen just once. The chain couples TRBV7-6 to TRBJ1-2; maybe TRBD1 (5 bases). CDR1 and CDR2 (germline): SGHVS, FNYEAQ. CDR3 length equals 13 residues. The V end was cut by 3 bases, the J end by 4 bases, with 9 bases between. This chain's CDR3 is CASSFGTSYGYTF. Written as DNA, the CDR3 is TGTGCCAGCAGCTTTGGGACTTCCTATGGCTACACCTTC.

The V and J genes are TRBV28 and TRBJ2-3, with D unresolved. The CDR3 runs to 16 residues. Trimming stripped 5 bases from V and 1 base from J, with 16 bases between. Germline CDR1 reads MDHEN; CDR2 reads SYDVKM. This CDR3 reads CASSHFKVAGTDTQYF. The CDR3 DNA follows: TGTGCCAGCAGTCATTTTAAGGTGGCGGGCACAGATACGCAGTATTTT.

This chain uses TRBV4-3 with TRBJ2-7; TRBD2 is a possible D gene (6 bases). This CDR3 is 15 amino acids long. With 0 bases removed from V and 5 bases from J, the gap between germline ends came to 14 bases. Germline CDR1 is LGHNA and CDR2 is YSLEER. CDR3 protein: CASSQDTGVLNEQYF. The CDR3 region has the DNA TGCGCCAGCAGCCAAGATACGGGAGTTTTAAACGAGCAGTACTTC.

CDR3 in amino acids: CATSRAPGLGSYEQYF. The CDR3 DNA reads as TGTGCCACCAGCAGAGCCCCGGGACTAGGCTCGTACGAGCAGTACTTC. J is TRBJ2-7 and V is TRBV15, with 8 bases identical to TRBD2. Germline assignment: CDR1 LNHNV and CDR2 YYDKDF (reference sequence). Losses at the gene ends were 1 base for V and 4 bases for J; bases not matched to a gene: 9. The CDR3 runs to 16 residues.

The J gene is TRBJ2-1, the V gene TRBV21-1; the DNA was not compared with TRBD2, the D call given in the table. TRBV21-1 is described as a pseudogene. This CDR3 has 17 amino acids. For the CDR3, the DNA is TGTGCCAGCAGCAAAAGGGTAAGCGGGGCCTCCTACAATGAGCAGTTCTTC. It yields the protein CASSKRVSGASYNEQFF.